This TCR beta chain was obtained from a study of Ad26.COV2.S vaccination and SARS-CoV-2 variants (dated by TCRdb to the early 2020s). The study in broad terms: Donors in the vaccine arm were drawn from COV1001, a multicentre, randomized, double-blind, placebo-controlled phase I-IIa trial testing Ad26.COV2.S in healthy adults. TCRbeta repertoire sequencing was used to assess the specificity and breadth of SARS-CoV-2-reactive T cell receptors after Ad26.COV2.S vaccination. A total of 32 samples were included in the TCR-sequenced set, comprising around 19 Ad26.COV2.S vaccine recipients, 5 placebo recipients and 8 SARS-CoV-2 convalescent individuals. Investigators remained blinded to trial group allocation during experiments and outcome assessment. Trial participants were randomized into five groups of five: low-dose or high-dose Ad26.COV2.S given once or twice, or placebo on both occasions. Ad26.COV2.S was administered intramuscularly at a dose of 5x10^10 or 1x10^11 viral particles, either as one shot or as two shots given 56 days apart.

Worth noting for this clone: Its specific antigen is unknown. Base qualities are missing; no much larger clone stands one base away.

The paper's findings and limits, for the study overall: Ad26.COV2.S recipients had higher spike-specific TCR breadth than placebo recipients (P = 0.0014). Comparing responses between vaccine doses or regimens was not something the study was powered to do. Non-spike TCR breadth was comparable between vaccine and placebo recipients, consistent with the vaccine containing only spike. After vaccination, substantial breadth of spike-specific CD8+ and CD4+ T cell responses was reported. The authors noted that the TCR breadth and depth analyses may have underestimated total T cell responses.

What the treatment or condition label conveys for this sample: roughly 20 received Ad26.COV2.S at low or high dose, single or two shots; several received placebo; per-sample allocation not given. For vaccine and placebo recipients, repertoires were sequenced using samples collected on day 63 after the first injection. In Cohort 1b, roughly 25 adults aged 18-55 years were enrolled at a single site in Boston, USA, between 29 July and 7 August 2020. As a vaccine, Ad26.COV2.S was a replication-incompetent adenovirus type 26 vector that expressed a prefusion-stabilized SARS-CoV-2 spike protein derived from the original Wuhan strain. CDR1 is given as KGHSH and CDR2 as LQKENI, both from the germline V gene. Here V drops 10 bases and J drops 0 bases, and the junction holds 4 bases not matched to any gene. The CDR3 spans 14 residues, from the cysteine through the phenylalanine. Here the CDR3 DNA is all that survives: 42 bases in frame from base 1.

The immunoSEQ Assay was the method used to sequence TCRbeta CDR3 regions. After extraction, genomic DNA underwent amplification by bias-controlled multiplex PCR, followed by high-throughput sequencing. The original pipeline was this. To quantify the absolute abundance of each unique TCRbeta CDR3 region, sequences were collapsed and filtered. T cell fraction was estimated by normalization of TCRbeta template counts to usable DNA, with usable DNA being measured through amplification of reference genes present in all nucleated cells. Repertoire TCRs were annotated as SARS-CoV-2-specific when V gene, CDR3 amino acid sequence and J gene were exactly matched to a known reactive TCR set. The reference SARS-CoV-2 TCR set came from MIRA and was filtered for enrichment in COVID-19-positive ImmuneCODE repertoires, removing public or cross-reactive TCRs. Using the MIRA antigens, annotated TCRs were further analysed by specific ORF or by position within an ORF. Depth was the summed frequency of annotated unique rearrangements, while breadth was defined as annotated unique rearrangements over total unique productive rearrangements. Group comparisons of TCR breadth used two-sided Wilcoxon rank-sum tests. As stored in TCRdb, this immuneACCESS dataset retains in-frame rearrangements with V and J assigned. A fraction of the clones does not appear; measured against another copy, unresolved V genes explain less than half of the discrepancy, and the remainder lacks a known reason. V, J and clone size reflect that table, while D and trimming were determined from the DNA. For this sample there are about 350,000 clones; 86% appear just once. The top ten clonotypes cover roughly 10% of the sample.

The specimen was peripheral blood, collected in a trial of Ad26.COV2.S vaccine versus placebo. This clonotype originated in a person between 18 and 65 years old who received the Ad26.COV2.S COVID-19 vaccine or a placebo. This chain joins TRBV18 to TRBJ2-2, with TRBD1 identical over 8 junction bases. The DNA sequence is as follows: TGTGCCACCGCGACAGGGGCGAACACCGGGGAGCTGTTTTTT. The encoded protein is CATATGANTGELFF.